This T cell receptor beta chain was recorded in a study of blood T cell repertoires in COVID-19. The V gene lost 2 bases and the J gene lost 0 bases, with 10 bases spanning the gap. The CDR3 loop spans 15 amino acids. Germline lookup yields CDR1 LNHDA and CDR2 SQIVND (reference sequence). Data came from immunoSEQ multiplex PCR; TCRdb stores just in-frame clones and leaves some out. The sample includes about 330,000 clones, approximately 88% of them seen just once. The V call is TRBV19, the J call TRBJ1-1; D is perhaps TRBD1 (6 bases). The source is a man younger than 40 with COVID-19, enrolled during active disease. What was sequenced was peripheral blood. The CDR3 is CASSIRNRVNTEAFF. CDR3 DNA: TGTGCCAGTAGTATAAGGAACAGGGTGAACACTGAAGCTTTCTTT.